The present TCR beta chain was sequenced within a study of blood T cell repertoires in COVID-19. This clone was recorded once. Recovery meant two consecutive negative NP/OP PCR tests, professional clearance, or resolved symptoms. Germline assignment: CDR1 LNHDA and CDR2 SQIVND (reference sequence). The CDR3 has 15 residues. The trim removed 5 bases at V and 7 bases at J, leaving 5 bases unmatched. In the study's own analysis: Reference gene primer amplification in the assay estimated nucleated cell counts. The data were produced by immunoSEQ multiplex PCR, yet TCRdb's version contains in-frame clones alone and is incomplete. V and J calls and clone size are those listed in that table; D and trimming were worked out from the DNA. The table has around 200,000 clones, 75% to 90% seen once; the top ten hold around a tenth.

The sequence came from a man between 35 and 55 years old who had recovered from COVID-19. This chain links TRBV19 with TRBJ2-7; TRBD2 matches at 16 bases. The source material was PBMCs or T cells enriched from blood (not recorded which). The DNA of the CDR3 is TGTGCCAGTAGTCCTGAGGGACTAGCGGGGGGGGAGCAGTACTTC. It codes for CASSPEGLAGGEQYF.